Listed here are 23 T cell receptor beta chains from one sample, sequenced in a study of shared clonotypes between healthy human individuals (TCRdb year 2020). Library construction relied on the immunoSEQ multiplex PCR assay. Held by TCRdb, this immuneACCESS table contains in-frame sequences only and omits some clones. Under half of the omission traces to an unresolved V gene where checked; the cause of the rest is unknown. This sample lists about 1,500,000 clones; more than 95% were detected once. Roughly 1.2% of the sample comes from the top ten. The material sequenced was naive CD4+ T cells sorted from blood. The cell subset or site label for this specimen denotes: CD45RA+ positively selected. These receptors were collected from a man aged 25 to 40 in good health.

The V gene is TRBV19, the J gene TRBJ1-1, with 7 bases identical to TRBD1. Looked up from germline, CDR1 is LNHDA and CDR2 is SQIVND (reference sequence). After removal of 7 bases from V and 5 bases from J, the junction contained 7 bases not matched to a gene. The CDR3 has 13 amino acids. The CDR3 loop is CASNPTGRTEAFF. DNA for the CDR3: TGTGCCAGTAACCCGACAGGGAGGACTGAAGCTTTCTTT.

Turning to this clone: The sample contains more than one DNA sequence encoding this CDR3. The chain employs TRBV5-1 and TRBJ2-1; 9 bases agree with TRBD2. The CDR3 loop spans 14 amino acids. From germline, CDR1 is SGHRS and CDR2 YFSETQ. After removal of 4 bases from V and 5 bases from J, the junction contained 4 bases not matched to a gene. The CDR3 nucleotides are TGCGCCAGCAGCCTAGCGGGACCAAACAATGAGCAGTTCTTC. The encoded protein is CASSLAGPNNEQFF.

The chain carries TRBV6-1 and TRBJ1-2, with D perhaps matching TRBD1 (5 bases). The CDR3 runs 13 residues. The ends were cut back, 6 bases at V and 1 base at J, with 9 bases in the middle. CDR1 and CDR2 from the germline V gene are MNHNS and SASEGT. CDR3 protein: CASRAGNNYGYTF. The CDR3 DNA reads TGTGCCAGCAGGGCAGGGAATAACTATGGCTACACCTTC.

The chain is built from TRBV25-1 and TRBJ1-4, with D tentatively TRBD1 (5 bases). V lost 3 bases to trimming and J lost 3 bases, with 14 bases between them. CDR3 length: 16 amino acids. Germline V CDR1 and CDR2: MGHDK, SYGVNS. The CDR3 sequence is CASSEMGGLPNEKLFF. The CDR3 coding sequence is TGTGCCAGCAGTGAGATGGGGGGACTGCCTAATGAAAAACTGTTTTTT.

The V and J genes are TRBV7-9 and TRBJ1-1, with D unclear. V was trimmed by 5 bases and J by 7 bases, leaving 20 bases between them. CDR3 length: 15 residues. The germline V gene encodes CDR1 SEHNR and CDR2 FQNEAQ (reference sequence). In DNA, the CDR3 is TGTGCCAGCAGCCCTAGGTCTGTTTTGAAGGTTGAAGCTTTCTTT. As protein: CASSPRSVLKVEAFF. The entire variable domain, with the rest obtained from reference TRBV7-9 and TRBJ1-1, is as follows: DTGVSQNPRHKITKRGQNVTFRCDPISEHNRLYWYRQTLGQGPEFLTYFQNEAQLEKSRLLSDRFSAERPKGSFSTLEIQRTEQGDSAMYLCASSPRSVLKVEAFFGQGTRLTVV.

This clone appeared once. This chain joins TRBV6-4 and TRBJ2-5; TRBD2 aligns across 12 bases. CDR3 length: 17 residues. Germline V lookup: CDR1 MRHNA, CDR2 SNTAGT. V dropped 5 bases and J dropped 4; count of bases not matched to a gene: 11. The CDR3 DNA reads as TGTGCCAGCAGTCCCGGGACTAGCGGGTCTGGGGGAGAGACCCAGTACTTC. It codes for CASSPGTSGSGGETQYF.

The chain employs TRBV2 and TRBJ2-1; D possibly corresponds to TRBD2 (5 bases). The germline V gene has CDR1 SNHLY and CDR2 FYNNEI. The length of the CDR3 is 15 residues. Between the trimmed V and J ends, which lost 4 bases and 0 bases, there was a span of 10 bases. The CDR3 sequence is CASSAGRSSYNEQFF. CDR3 sequence (DNA): TGTGCCAGCAGTGCTGGGAGAAGCTCCTACAATGAGCAGTTCTTC.

The V gene is TRBV6-1, the J gene TRBJ2-3; D uncertain. The CDR3 runs 16 residues. Germline CDR1 is MNHNS and CDR2 is SASEGT. Trimming pared 0 bases from V and 0 bases from J, leaving 10 bases between. The CDR3 DNA reads TGTGCCAGCAGTGAAGCGCACCGGCTTAGCACAGATACGCAGTATTTT. Translated: CASSEAHRLSTDTQYF.

This sequence joins TRBV11-2 and TRBJ2-7, with 7 bases matching TRBD1. There are 16 residues in the CDR3. From germline, CDR1 is SGHAT and CDR2 FQNNGV. J gave up 0 bases and V 8 bases, and 13 bases lay outside the gene matches. The CDR3 protein is CASGRPRGPGSYEQYF. Written as DNA, the CDR3 is TGTGCCAGCGGCAGGCCTAGGGGGCCGGGCTCCTACGAGCAGTACTTC.

V and J are TRBV27 and TRBJ2-6; no clear D. Germline CDR1 MNHEY, CDR2 SMNVEV (reference sequence). With 4 bases removed from V and 0 bases from J, the gap between germline ends came to 19 bases. This CDR3 region has 19 residues. The CDR3 DNA reads TGTGCCAGCAGTTACGAAGGGTCTTGGGCGGACTCTGGGGCCAACGTCCTGACTTTC. This codes for CASSYEGSWADSGANVLTF.

J is TRBJ1-3 and V is TRBV14; D uncertain. Germline CDR1 reads SGHDN; CDR2 reads FVKESK. The ends were cut back, 3 bases at V and 2 bases at J, with 2 bases in the middle. This CDR3 is built from 12 residues. Here the CDR3 reads CASSHPGNTIYF. The DNA for the CDR3 is TGTGCCAGCAGCCACCCTGGAAACACCATATATTTT.

With respect to this clone: The same CDR3 arises from other DNA sequences in this sample as well. The chain couples TRBV18 to TRBJ2-1, with D uncertain. The CDR3 covers 11 residues. V was shortened by 4 bases and J by 6 bases, with 4 bases between the two germline ends. From germline, CDR1 is KGHSH and CDR2 LQKENI. CDR3 residues: CASSRGNEQFF. As DNA, the CDR3 is TGTGCCAGCTCACGGGGCAATGAGCAGTTCTTC.

The chain links TRBV15 to TRBJ2-7; D is uncertain. This CDR3 region has 12 residues. The germline CDR1 and CDR2 sequences are LNHNV and YYDKDF (reference sequence). With 4 bases removed from V and 3 bases from J, the gap between germline ends came to 7 bases. The CDR3, as DNA: TGTGCCACCAGCATTGCAGGCTACGAGCAGTACTTC. It codes for CATSIAGYEQYF. Together with reference TRBV15 and TRBJ2-7, the CDR3 gives the full variable domain: DAMVIQNPRYQVTQFGKPVTLSCSQTLNHNVMYWYQQKSSQAPKLLFHYYDKDFNNEADTPDNFQSRRPNTSFCFLDIRSPGLGDTAMYLCATSIAGYEQYFGPGTRLTVT.

The rearrangement uses TRBV11-2 and TRBJ2-1; TRBD2 aligns across 11 bases. The J segment lost 3 bases and the V segment lost 4 bases, leaving 8 bases of the junction unmatched. CDR1 is SGHAT, CDR2 FQNNGV, per germline. The CDR3 loop spans 17 amino acids. The CDR3 is CASSSGTSGLLYNEQFF. The CDR3 bases are TGTGCCAGCAGCTCCGGGACTAGCGGTCTGCTCTACAATGAGCAGTTCTTC.

Notes on this clone: The sample carries other DNA sequences with the same CDR3. The chain carries TRBV7-3 and TRBJ2-2, with TRBD2 matching 9 bases. V gave up 3 bases and J gave up 0 bases; unmatched junction bases: 2. Germline V gene sequence: CDR1 SGHTA, CDR2 FQGTGA. The CDR3 loop spans 16 amino acids. CDR3: CASSLGGRANTGELFF. CDR3 bases: TGTGCCAGCAGCTTGGGCGGGAGGGCGAACACCGGGGAGCTGTTTTTT.

V usage is TRBV18 and J usage is TRBJ1-5; 8 nucleotides match TRBD1. CDR3 length equals 15 residues. Germline V CDR1 and CDR2: KGHSH, LQKENI. Trimming cost V 4 bases and J 4 bases; bases outside gene matches: 6. This CDR3 is CASSQQGDSNQPQHF. In DNA, the CDR3 is TGTGCCAGCTCACAACAGGGGGACTCAAATCAGCCCCAGCATTTT.

The rearrangement joins TRBV10-3 to TRBJ2-4; 8 nucleotides agree with TRBD2. V gave up 8 bases and J gave up 6 bases; unmatched junction bases: 15. CDR1 is ENHRY, CDR2 SYGVKD, per germline. The CDR3 totals 16 residues. The CDR3 region has the DNA TGTGCCATCGCCGACAGTGTTGGGCTAGCGGGAAACATTCAGTACTTC. Protein sequence: CAIADSVGLAGNIQYF.

This clone was observed once. This chain uses TRBV18 with TRBJ1-2; D perhaps matches TRBD1 (6 bases). The V end lost 5 bases, the J end lost 3 bases, and 19 bases lay between the germline ends. The CDR3 has 16 amino acids. The germline V gene encodes CDR1 KGHSH and CDR2 LQKENI. This CDR3 reads CASSKSRGGVYYGYTF. The CDR3 bases are TGTGCCAGCTCAAAGTCCAGGGGAGGAGTGTACTATGGCTACACCTTC.

The chain uses TRBV7-8 and TRBJ2-7; 7 bases match TRBD2. The CDR3 contains 13 residues. In germline, CDR1 is SGHVS, CDR2 FQNEAQ. V lost 3 bases to trimming and J lost 2 bases; unmatched junction nucleotides: 1. CDR3: CASSFLAAYEQYF. The CDR3 DNA follows: TGTGCCAGCAGCTTCCTAGCGGCCTACGAGCAGTACTTC.

This clone was seen more than once but under ten times. The chain carries TRBV10-1 and TRBJ2-7; 14 bases align to TRBD2. J gave up 5 bases and V 2 bases, and 5 bases lay outside the gene matches. Germline V gives CDR1 WNHNN, CDR2 SYGVQD (reference sequence). This CDR3 is 16 amino acids long. The CDR3 is CASSEGTSGSRHEQYF. CDR3 nucleotide sequence: TGCGCCAGCAGTGAGGGGACTAGCGGGAGCCGGCACGAGCAGTACTTC.

The gene calls are TRBV5-1 and TRBJ2-6, with D tentatively TRBD2 (6 bases). The CDR3 sequence is 18 residues long. The germline CDR1 and CDR2 sequences are SGHRS and YFSETQ. V was trimmed by 7 bases and J by 0 bases, leaving 20 bases between them. Here the CDR3 DNA reads TGCGCCAGCCCTCGGGAGTCCCCAAAAAACTCTGGGGCCAACGTCCTGACTTTC. As protein: CASPRESPKNSGANVLTF.

The rearrangement links TRBV4-3 to TRBJ1-2, with D perhaps TRBD1 (5 bases). This CDR3 contains 14 residues. The ends were cut back, 2 bases at V and 2 bases at J, with 9 bases in the middle. Germline V CDR1 and CDR2: LGHNA, YSLEER. CDR3 sequence reads: CASSQRQGNYGYTF. The CDR3 nucleotides read TGCGCCAGCAGCCAACGTCAGGGAAACTATGGCTACACCTTC.

CDR3 region: CASSPLEGRYHEQFF. Written as DNA, the CDR3 is TGTGCCAGCTCACCACTGGAGGGGAGGTATCATGAGCAGTTCTTC. The chain is built from TRBV18 and TRBJ2-1; D may be TRBD2 (6 bases). Germline CDR1 KGHSH, CDR2 LQKENI. V shed 1 base and J shed 8 bases, with 15 bases lying between them. The CDR3 totals 15 residues.